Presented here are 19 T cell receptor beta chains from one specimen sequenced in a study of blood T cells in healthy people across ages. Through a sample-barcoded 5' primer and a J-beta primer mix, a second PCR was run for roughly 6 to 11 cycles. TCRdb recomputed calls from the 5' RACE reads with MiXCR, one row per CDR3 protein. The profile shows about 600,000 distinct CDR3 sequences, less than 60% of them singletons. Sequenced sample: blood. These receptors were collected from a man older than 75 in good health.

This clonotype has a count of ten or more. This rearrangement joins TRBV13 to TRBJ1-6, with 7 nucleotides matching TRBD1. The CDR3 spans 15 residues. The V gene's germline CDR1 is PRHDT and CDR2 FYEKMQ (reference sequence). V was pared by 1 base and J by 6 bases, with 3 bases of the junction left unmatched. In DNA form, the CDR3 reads TGTGCCAGCAGCTTAGAGGGGACAGTTAATTCACCCCTCCACTTT. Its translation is CASSLEGTVNSPLHF.

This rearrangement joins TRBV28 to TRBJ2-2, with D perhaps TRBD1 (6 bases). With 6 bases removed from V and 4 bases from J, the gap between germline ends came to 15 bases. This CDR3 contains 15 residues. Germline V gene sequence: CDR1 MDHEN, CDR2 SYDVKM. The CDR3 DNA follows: TGTGCCAGCAGCCCATTTTGGGGGCGCACCGGGGAGCTGTTTTTT. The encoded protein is CASSPFWGRTGELFF.

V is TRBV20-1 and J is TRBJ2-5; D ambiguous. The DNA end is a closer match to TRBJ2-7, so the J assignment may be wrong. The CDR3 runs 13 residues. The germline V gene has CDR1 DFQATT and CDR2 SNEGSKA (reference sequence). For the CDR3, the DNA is TGCAGTGCTAGAGGAGCCCTGGGTAGCGAGCAGTACTTC. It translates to CSARGALGSEQYF.

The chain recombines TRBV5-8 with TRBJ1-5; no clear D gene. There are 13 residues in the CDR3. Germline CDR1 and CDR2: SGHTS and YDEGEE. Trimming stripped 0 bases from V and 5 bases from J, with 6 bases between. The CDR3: CASSLDPDQPQHF. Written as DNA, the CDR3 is TGTGCCAGCAGCTTGGATCCGGATCAGCCCCAGCATTTT.

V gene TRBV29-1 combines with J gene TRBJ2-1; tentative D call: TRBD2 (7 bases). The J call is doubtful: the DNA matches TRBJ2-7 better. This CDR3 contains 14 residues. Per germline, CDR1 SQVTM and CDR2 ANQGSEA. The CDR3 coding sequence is TGCAGCGTCCCATGGGGGGGCCCCTACAATGAGCAGTACTTC. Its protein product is CSVPWGGPYNEQYF.

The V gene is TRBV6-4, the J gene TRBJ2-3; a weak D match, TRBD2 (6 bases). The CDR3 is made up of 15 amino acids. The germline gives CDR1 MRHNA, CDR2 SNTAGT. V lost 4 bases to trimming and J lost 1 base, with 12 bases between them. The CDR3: CASSGSGGGTDTQYF. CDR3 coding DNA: TGTGCCAGCAGTGGTAGCGGAGGGGGCACAGATACGCAGTATTTT.

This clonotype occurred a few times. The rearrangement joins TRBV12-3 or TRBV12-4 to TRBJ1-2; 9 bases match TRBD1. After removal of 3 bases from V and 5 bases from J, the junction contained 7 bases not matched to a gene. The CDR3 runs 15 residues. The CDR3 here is CASSFSGQGQYGYTF. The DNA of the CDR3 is TGTGCCAGCAGTTTCTCGGGACAGGGCCAATATGGCTACACCTTC.

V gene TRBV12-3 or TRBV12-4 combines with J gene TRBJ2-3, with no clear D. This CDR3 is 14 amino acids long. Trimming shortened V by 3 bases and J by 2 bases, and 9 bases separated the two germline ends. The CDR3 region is CASSLRFATDTQYF. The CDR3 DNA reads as TGTGCCAGCAGTTTGAGATTTGCCACAGATACGCAGTATTTT.

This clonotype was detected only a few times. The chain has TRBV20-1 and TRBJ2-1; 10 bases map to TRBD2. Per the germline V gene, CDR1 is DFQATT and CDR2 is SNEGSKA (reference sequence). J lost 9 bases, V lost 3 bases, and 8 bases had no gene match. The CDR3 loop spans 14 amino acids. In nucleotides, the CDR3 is TGCAGTGCTAGTAGTCCTAGCGGGAGTAGTGAGCAGTTCTTC. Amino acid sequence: CSASSPSGSSEQFF.

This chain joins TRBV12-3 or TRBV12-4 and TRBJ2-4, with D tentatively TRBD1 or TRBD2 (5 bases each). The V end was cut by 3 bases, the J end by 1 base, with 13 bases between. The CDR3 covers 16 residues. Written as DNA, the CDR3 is TGTGCCAGCAGTTTGCTCCGGGACGACGCCAAAAACATTCAGTACTTC. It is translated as CASSLLRDDAKNIQYF.

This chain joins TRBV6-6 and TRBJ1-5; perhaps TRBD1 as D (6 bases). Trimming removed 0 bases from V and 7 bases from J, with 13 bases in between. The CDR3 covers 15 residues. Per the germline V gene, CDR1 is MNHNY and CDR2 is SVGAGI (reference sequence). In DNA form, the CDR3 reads TGTGCCAGCAGTTACTCGAACAGGGAAGGGCAGCCCCAGCATTTT. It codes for CASSYSNREGQPQHF.

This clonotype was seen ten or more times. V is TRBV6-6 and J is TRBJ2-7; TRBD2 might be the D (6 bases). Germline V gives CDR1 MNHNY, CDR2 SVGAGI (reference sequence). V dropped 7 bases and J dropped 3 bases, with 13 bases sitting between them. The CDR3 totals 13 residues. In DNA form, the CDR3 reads TGTGCCAGCACCCAGACTAGGGGCTACGAGCAGTACTTC. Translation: CASTQTRGYEQYF.

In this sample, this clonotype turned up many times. CDR3 DNA sequence: TGTGCCAGCTCCCGTTCCGTTTACAATGAGCAGTTCTTC. Amino acid sequence: CASSRSVYNEQFF. The chain combines TRBV6-5 with TRBJ2-1; D ambiguous. V gave up 8 bases and J gave up 4 bases, with 12 bases separating them. Germline CDR1 is MNHEY and CDR2 is SVGAGI. CDR3 size: 13 residues.

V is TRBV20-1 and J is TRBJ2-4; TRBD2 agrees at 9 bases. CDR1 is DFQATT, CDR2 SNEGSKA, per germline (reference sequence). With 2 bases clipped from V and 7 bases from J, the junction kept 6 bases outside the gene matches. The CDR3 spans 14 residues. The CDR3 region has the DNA TGCAGTGCTAGAACTTCCAGCGGGGGGAACATTCAGTACTTC. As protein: CSARTSSGGNIQYF.

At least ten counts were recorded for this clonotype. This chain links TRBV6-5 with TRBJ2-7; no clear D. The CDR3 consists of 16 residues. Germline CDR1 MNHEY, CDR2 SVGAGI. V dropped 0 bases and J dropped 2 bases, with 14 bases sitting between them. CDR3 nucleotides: TGTGCCAGCAGTTACTCGAATTGGCAGTTCCCCTACGAGCAGTACTTC. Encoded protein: CASSYSNWQFPYEQYF.

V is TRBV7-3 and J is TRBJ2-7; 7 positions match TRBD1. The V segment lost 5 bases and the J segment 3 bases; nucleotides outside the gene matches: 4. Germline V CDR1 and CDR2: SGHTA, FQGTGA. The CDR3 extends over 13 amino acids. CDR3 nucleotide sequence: TGTGCCAGCAGCACACAGGGGTACTACGAGCAGTACTTC. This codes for CASSTQGYYEQYF. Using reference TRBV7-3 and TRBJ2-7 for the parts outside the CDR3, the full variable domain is GAGVSQTPSNKVTEKGKYVELRCDPISGHTALYWYRQSLGQGPEFLIYFQGTGAADDSGLPNDRFFAVRPEGSVSTLKIQRTERGDSAVYLCASSTQGYYEQYFGPGTRLTVT.

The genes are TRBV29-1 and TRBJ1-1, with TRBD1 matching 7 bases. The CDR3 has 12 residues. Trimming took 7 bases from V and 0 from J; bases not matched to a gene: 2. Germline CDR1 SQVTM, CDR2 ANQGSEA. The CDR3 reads CSEGQLNTEAFF. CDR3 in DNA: TGCAGCGAGGGACAGTTGAACACTGAAGCTTTCTTT.

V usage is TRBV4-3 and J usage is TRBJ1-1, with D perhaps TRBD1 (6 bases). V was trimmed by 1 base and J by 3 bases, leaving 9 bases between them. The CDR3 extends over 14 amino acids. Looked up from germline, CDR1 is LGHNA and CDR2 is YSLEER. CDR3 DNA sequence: TGCGCCAGCAGCCAAGGAGGGGGGTACACTGAAGCTTTCTTT. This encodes CASSQGGGYTEAFF.

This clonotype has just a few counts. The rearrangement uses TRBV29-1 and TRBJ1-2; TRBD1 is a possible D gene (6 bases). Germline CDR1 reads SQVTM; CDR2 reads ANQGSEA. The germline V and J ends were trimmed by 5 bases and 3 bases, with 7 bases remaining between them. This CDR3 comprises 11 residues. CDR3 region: CSVRTDYGYTF. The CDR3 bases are TGCAGCGTTCGGACAGACTATGGCTACACCTTC.